This record concerns one TCR beta chain sequence. TCRdb's copy holds only in-frame clones and misses some; the assay was immunoSEQ multiplex PCR. The sample has fewer than 650,000 clones; less than 80% are singletons. This entry comes from a study of shared clonotypes between healthy human individuals. The V gene lost 4 bases and the J gene lost 5 bases, with 11 bases spanning the gap. CDR3 length: 13 amino acids. Germline V gene data show CDR1 as KGHSH and CDR2 as LQKENI. The receptor comes from a middle-aged woman in good health. Some clones in this sample may be carry-over from other donors' samples. The chain uses TRBV18 and TRBJ1-1, with D hard to call. Sequencing input: PBMCs. The CDR3 region has the DNA TGTGCCAGCTCACAGGCCGGTCGGACTGAAGCTTTCTTT. This gives the protein CASSQAGRTEAFF.